The 20 T cell receptor beta chains presented below share a single source sample, sequenced in a study of CD8 T cells in Susac syndrome (dated by TCRdb to the late 2010s). Library creation used the immunoSEQ multiplex PCR assay. RNA was extracted using the RNeasy kit, and about 0.5 to 1 ug of the RNA was reverse transcribed with random hexamers. TCRdb itself trimmed the public reads at Q25 with fastp, ran MiXCR and retained productive beta chains. One record per CDR3 amino acid sequence lists the most common genes and DNA. The sample table records under 150,000 distinct CDR3 sequences; around 95% of these occur just once. The top ten hold 0.14% of the sample. The sequenced material came from CD4+ T cells from PBMCs. These receptors originate from a human donor with Susac syndrome.

This chain uses TRBV7-9 with TRBJ2-1, with 7 bases lining up with TRBD2. V shed 5 bases, J shed 5 bases, and the junction held 12 bases outside the gene matches. Germline loops: CDR1 SEHNR, CDR2 FQNEAQ (reference sequence). The CDR3 extends over 16 amino acids. In nucleotides, the CDR3 is TGTGCCAGCAGCCAAACCGTGGCTAGCGGAGACAATGAGCAGTTCTTC. Translating it yields CASSQTVASGDNEQFF.

This rearrangement joins TRBV30 to TRBJ2-7, with 8 bases identical to TRBD1. Looked up from germline, CDR1 is GTSNPN and CDR2 is SVGIG (reference sequence). The CDR3 is 14 amino acids. Trimming cost V 3 bases and J 6 bases; bases outside gene matches: 10. The CDR3, as DNA: TGTGCCTGGAGGGATTCCAGGGGGCTAGTCGAGCAGTACTTC. Encoded protein: CAWRDSRGLVEQYF.

The chain uses TRBV9 and TRBJ2-2; 9 bases are a match to TRBD1. The V gene end was trimmed by 4 bases and the J gene end by 1 base; junction bases not matched to a gene: 2. The CDR3 is 15 residues long. Germline V gene data show CDR1 as SGDLS and CDR2 as YYNGEE. The DNA of the CDR3 is TGTGCCAGCAGCTGGGGACAGGGGAACACCGGGGAGCTGTTTTTT. This sequence encodes CASSWGQGNTGELFF.

This chain joins TRBV9 and TRBJ2-1; 8 nucleotides agree with TRBD2. The ends lost 7 bases at V and 0 bases at J; junction bases unmatched: 6. Germline loops: CDR1 SGDLS, CDR2 YYNGEE. This CDR3 comprises 15 residues. The CDR3 here is CASGLAASSYNEQFF. CDR3 DNA: TGTGCCAGCGGACTAGCTGCAAGCTCCTACAATGAGCAGTTCTTC.

V is TRBV30 and J is TRBJ2-1; 7 bases are shared with TRBD2. This CDR3 comprises 16 residues. CDR1 and CDR2 from the germline V gene are GTSNPN and SVGIG (reference sequence). The J segment lost 1 base and the V segment lost 3 bases, leaving 9 bases of the junction unmatched. The CDR3 DNA follows: TGTGCCTGGAGAAGGGAGGGGACGGTTTCCTACAATGAGCAGTTCTTC. Amino acid sequence: CAWRREGTVSYNEQFF.

The chain is built from TRBV25-1 and TRBJ1-2; tentative D call: TRBD1 (5 bases). This CDR3 is built from 14 residues. Germline V lookup: CDR1 MGHDK, CDR2 SYGVNS. The ends were cut back, 6 bases at V and 7 bases at J, with 18 bases in the middle. The DNA of the CDR3 is TGTGCCAGCAGGGGATATAGGGCAGACAGTGGCTACACCTTC. Residues: CASRGYRADSGYTF.

V is TRBV9 and J is TRBJ2-2; D possibly corresponds to TRBD1 (6 bases). The germline V and J ends were trimmed by 0 bases and 4 bases, with 16 bases remaining between them. Germline lookup yields CDR1 SGDLS and CDR2 YYNGEE. The CDR3 is 17 amino acids. CDR3 loop: CASSVAPPGAGTGELFF. The DNA of the CDR3 is TGTGCCAGCAGCGTAGCCCCTCCAGGGGCGGGCACCGGGGAGCTGTTTTTT.

The chain has TRBV15 and TRBJ1-5, with D possibly being TRBD1 (6 bases). The V gene's germline CDR1 is LNHNV and CDR2 YYDKDF (reference sequence). V was clipped by 7 bases and J by 6 bases, with 13 bases between them. The CDR3 extends over 13 amino acids. CDR3 loop: CATTWGAGQPQHF. DNA for the CDR3: TGTGCCACCACCTGGGGGGCAGGTCAGCCCCAGCATTTT.

A few counts support this clonotype. The rearrangement links TRBV20-1 to TRBJ2-7, with 7 bases matching TRBD2. V trimming: 1 base; J trimming: 2 bases; junction bases outside the gene matches: 5. Germline CDR1 is DFQATT and CDR2 is SNEGSKA (reference sequence). The length of the CDR3 is 14 residues. As DNA, the CDR3 is TGCAGTGCTAGAGGACAGCGGGGAACCTACGAGCAGTACTTC. It encodes CSARGQRGTYEQYF.

The rearrangement joins TRBV7-9 to TRBJ1-4; D gene uncertain. The germline CDR1 and CDR2 sequences are SEHNR and FQNEAQ (reference sequence). V lost 2 bases and J 8 bases, leaving 6 bases between the germline ends. The CDR3 covers 12 residues. The CDR3 loop is CASSLIKEKLFF. The CDR3 DNA is TGTGCCAGCAGCTTAATCAAAGAAAAACTGTTTTTT.

The J gene is TRBJ2-1, the V gene TRBV20-1; D assignment may be TRBD1 or TRBD2 (5 bases each). The CDR3 is 13 residues long. With 3 bases removed from V and 4 bases from J, the gap between germline ends came to 10 bases. CDR1 is DFQATT, CDR2 SNEGSKA, per germline (reference sequence). DNA for the CDR3: TGCAGTGCTAGTAGCGAGGGGTACAATGAGCAGTTCTTC. Protein: CSASSEGYNEQFF.

V usage is TRBV7-9 and J usage is TRBJ1-1; D may be TRBD1 (6 bases). Trimming took off 2 bases at V and 3 bases at J, with 10 bases between the two ends. CDR1 is SEHNR and CDR2 is FQNEAQ in the germline V gene (reference sequence). The CDR3 has 14 residues. DNA of the CDR3: TGTGCCAGCAGCTTACTCGGGGGCCACACTGAAGCTTTCTTT. As protein: CASSLLGGHTEAFF.

The chain couples TRBV4-2 to TRBJ2-2; D is ambiguous. This CDR3 contains 15 residues. Germline CDR1 LGHNA, CDR2 YNFKEQ. The germline V and J ends were trimmed by 0 bases and 2 bases, with 7 bases remaining between them. Written as DNA, the CDR3 is TGTGCCAGCAGCCAAGAGGGCACTAACACCGGGGAGCTGTTTTTT. Protein: CASSQEGTNTGELFF.

V is TRBV4-1 and J is TRBJ2-1; D unresolved. V was trimmed by 0 bases and J by 4 bases, leaving 10 bases between them. The CDR3 has 15 amino acids. Germline V CDR1 and CDR2: MGHRA, YSYEKL. CDR3 bases: TGCGCCAGCAGCCAAGAAGACGGGCGGTACAATGAGCAGTTCTTC. It codes for CASSQEDGRYNEQFF.

The chain links TRBV2 to TRBJ1-6; D is possibly TRBD1 (6 bases). The V gene's germline CDR1 is SNHLY and CDR2 FYNNEI. Trimming shortened V by 0 bases and J by 0 bases, and 15 bases separated the two germline ends. The length of the CDR3 is 19 residues. CDR3 residues: CASSEALGHRSSYNSPLHF. DNA of the CDR3: TGTGCCAGCAGTGAAGCGTTGGGACACCGGAGCTCCTATAATTCACCCCTCCACTTT.

The chain is built from TRBV29-1 and TRBJ1-2; D is unresolved. The germline V and J ends were trimmed by 1 base and 6 bases, with 6 bases remaining between them. The V gene's germline CDR1 is SQVTM and CDR2 ANQGSEA. The CDR3 has 11 amino acids. The CDR3 is CSVEGGNGYTF. The DNA of the CDR3 is TGCAGCGTTGAAGGAGGGAATGGCTACACCTTC.

The CDR3 DNA reads TGCAGTGCTAGACGTCCCGGGACAGGGACCGGGGAGCTGTTTTTT. Translation gives CSARRPGTGTGELFF. The chain recombines TRBV20-1 with TRBJ2-2, with 9 bases aligning to TRBD1. Germline V gives CDR1 DFQATT, CDR2 SNEGSKA (reference sequence). This CDR3 has 15 residues. Trimming cost V 2 bases and J 5 bases; bases outside gene matches: 6.

J is TRBJ2-3 and V is TRBV13; 7 nucleotides match TRBD2. V was pared by 8 bases and J by 5 bases, with 1 base of the junction left unmatched. The CDR3 runs to 11 residues. Looked up from germline, CDR1 is PRHDT and CDR2 is FYEKMQ (reference sequence). The CDR3 region has the DNA TGTGCCAGCGGGACTATAGATACGCAGTATTTT. Encoded protein: CASGTIDTQYF.

This chain connects TRBV29-1 to TRBJ2-3; TRBD1 is a possible D gene (5 bases). CDR3 length: 16 amino acids. Germline V gives CDR1 SQVTM, CDR2 ANQGSEA. Deletions cut 1 base from V and 3 bases from J, with 17 bases between. CDR3 nucleotides: TGCAGCGTTGAAGCCATCCCAGGGTCGGCGACAGATACGCAGTATTTT. Its translation: CSVEAIPGSATDTQYF.

V gene TRBV29-1 combines with J gene TRBJ2-1; TRBD2 is a possible D gene (6 bases). Germline V gene sequence: CDR1 SQVTM, CDR2 ANQGSEA. Trimming stripped 7 bases from V and 6 bases from J, with 19 bases between. This CDR3 has 14 residues. Written as DNA, the CDR3 is TGCAGCGCGGCGCAACTAGCAGTAGGCAATGAGCAGTTCTTC. It codes for CSAAQLAVGNEQFF.